This T cell receptor beta chain is from a study of T cell responses to AZD1222 COVID-19 vaccine (dated by TCRdb to about 2021). Turning to the overall study: A total of just over 230 trial participants underwent TCR sequencing, of whom nearly 210 had received two doses of AZD1222 and 26 had received two doses of the MenACWY control vaccine. Trial participants were enrolled by age into 18-55, 56-69 and 70-plus year subgroups, with roughly 150, 30 and 60 TCR-sequenced participants respectively. Beyond this particular receptor, the publication reports: After two AZD1222 doses, spike-specific TCR breadth and depth were significantly higher than at day 0 and than in MenACWY recipients. Epitopes outside the regions mutated in the B.1.351 and B.1.1.7 variants were reportedly recognized by nearly half of the unique spike-specific TCRs. The whole spike protein was spanned by vaccine-associated CD4 TCRs, and dominant responses were seen in regions 160-218 and 743-854. Because no day 14 peak-response samples were available, the repertoires could be characterized only after the peak T cell response. Most participants were white British and females outnumbered males, and the authors suggested that clonal diversity may have been underestimated. In the small 56-69-year group, the increase in depth fell short of significance, most likely because of low power. Only a handful of AZD1222 recipients were SARS-CoV-2 seropositive at baseline, limiting conclusions about previously exposed vaccinees.

The CDR3 regions of human TCRbeta chains were analyzed by immunosequencing. Concerning the study's data processing: Repertoire TCRs were matched against a reference library of SARS-CoV-2-specific TCRs generated with the MIRA antigen-specificity platform. Breadth was defined as the fraction of unique TCRs that were SARS-CoV-2-associated, and depth was defined as the fraction of total T cells that were SARS-CoV-2-associated. Each spike-specific TCR was assigned to its reactive spike region and to a CD4 or CD8 class using the MIRA data. Log10-transformed breadth and depth values were compared by one-way ANOVA with Sidak's multiple comparisons tests. TCRdb carries this immuneACCESS record with in-frame sequences only. Its versions omit some clonotypes, under half of them owing to an unresolved V gene in the studies checked, with the rest unexplained. That table is the source of V, J and clone size, and D and trimming were worked out from the DNA. This sample comprises around 88,000 clones, around 92% of them detected only once. 2.8% of the sample lies in the top ten.

In the case of this clone: No antigen is known for it. No base qualities exist here, and no much larger clone lies one base off it.

The time point label on this specimen signifies: baseline before first vaccination. What this sample's treatment or condition label stands for: meningococcal conjugate vaccine given as trial control. Samples from vaccinated people were obtained from the UK trials COV001 and COV002, which included a single-blind randomized controlled phase 2/3 trial of AZD1222 (ChAdOx1 nCoV-19) in healthy adults. For TCRbeta chain sequencing, PBMC samples were collected from trial participants at day 0 and at day 28 after the second dose. From its cysteine to its phenylalanine, the CDR3 spans 12 amino acids. Just the 36-base CDR3 DNA is kept, in frame starting at base 1. Looking up the germline V gene yields CDR1 SGHRS and CDR2 YFSETQ. Trimming costs V 5 bases and J 6 bases, and their ends lie 10 bases apart.

Sequences were derived from peripheral blood, sampled on day 0 of MenACWY control vaccination. This sequence uses TRBV5-1 and TRBJ2-3, with no reliable assignment of the D segment. The TCR sequence derives from an adult in good health. Read as DNA, the sequence is TGCGCCAGCAGAGACCCTGGGGATACGCAGTATTTT. It codes for CASRDPGDTQYF.